This T cell receptor beta chain was sequenced for a study of blood T cell repertoires in COVID-19. About the research overall: PBMCs, B-cell-depleted T cells, or T cells were the source of the cDNA or gDNA that made up the material.

TCRdb's copy holds only in-frame clones and misses some; the assay was immunoSEQ multiplex PCR. The table includes more than 300,000 clones, around 86% detected once. The receptor was derived from a woman in her forties or fifties with acute or convalescent COVID-19. Material: peripheral blood.

CDR3 DNA sequence: TGTGCCAGCTCACCACCGCCACAGGGGAGCAATCAGCCCCAGCATTTT. This sequence encodes CASSPPPQGSNQPQHF. The genes are TRBV18 and TRBJ1-5; 7 bases fit TRBD1. After removal of 0 bases from V and 1 base from J, the junction contained 3 bases not matched to a gene. The CDR3 has 16 residues. From germline, CDR1 is KGHSH and CDR2 LQKENI.